This TCR beta chain stems from a study of cytomegalovirus exposure and HLA in healthy donors. V was clipped by 0 bases and J by 5 bases, with 12 bases between them. The CDR3 is made up of 15 amino acids. Germline CDR1 reads SGHAT; CDR2 reads FQNNGV. 60 Vbeta and 13 Jbeta primers were used in PCR. Data came from immunoSEQ multiplex PCR; TCRdb stores just in-frame clones and leaves some out. The sample includes around 150,000 clones, roughly 80% seen only once; the top ten take about 1.6%. The rearrangement joins TRBV11-2 to TRBJ2-3; D possibly corresponds to TRBD2 (5 bases). This receptor was obtained from a girl under 18 in good health and CMV-seropositive. The sequenced sample consisted of PBMCs. The DNA of the CDR3 is TGTGCCAGCAGCTTAGAAACACTAGGCGGAGATACGCAGTATTTT. Translation gives CASSLETLGGDTQYF.